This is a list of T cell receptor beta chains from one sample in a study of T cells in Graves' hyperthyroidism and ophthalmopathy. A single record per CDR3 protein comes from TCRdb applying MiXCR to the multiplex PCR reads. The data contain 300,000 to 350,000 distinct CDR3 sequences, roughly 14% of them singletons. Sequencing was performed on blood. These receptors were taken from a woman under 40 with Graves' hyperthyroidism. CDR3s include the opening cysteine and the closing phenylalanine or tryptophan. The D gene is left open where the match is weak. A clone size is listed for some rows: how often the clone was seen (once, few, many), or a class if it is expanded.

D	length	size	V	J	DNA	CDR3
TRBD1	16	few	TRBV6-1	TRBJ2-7	TGTGCCAGCAGAGTTACATCCGGACAGGGAGCAGGCGAGCAGTACTTC	CASRVTSGQGAGEQYF
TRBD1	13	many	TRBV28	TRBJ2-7	TGTGCCAGCAGTCTGACAGGGCCCTACGAGCAGTACTTC	CASSLTGPYEQYF
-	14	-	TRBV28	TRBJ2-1	TGTGCCAGCAGGGGGGCGGGACAGACGAATGAGCAGTTCTTC	CASRGAGQTNEQFF
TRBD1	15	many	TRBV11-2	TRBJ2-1	TGTGCCAGCAGCTGGGAGGACAGGGTGGGGGATGAGCAGTTCTTC	CASSWEDRVGDEQFF
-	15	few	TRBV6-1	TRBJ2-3	TGTGCCAGCAGTATAACAGTGGGGAGCACAGATACGCAGTATTTT	CASSITVGSTDTQYF
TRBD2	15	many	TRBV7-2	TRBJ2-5	TGTGCCAGCAGCTTGACTAGCGGGAGTGGTGAGACCCAGTACTTC	CASSLTSGSGETQYF
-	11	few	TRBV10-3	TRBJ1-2	TGTGCCATCAGGGAGCGGGGTGGCTACACCTTC	CAIRERGGYTF
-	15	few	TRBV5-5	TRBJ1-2	TGTGCCAGCAGCTTGTTTGAAAGACGAGATTCGGGCTACACCTTC	CASSLFERRDSGYTF
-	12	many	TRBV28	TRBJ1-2	TGTGCCAGCACAGAAACTAACTATGGCTACACCTTC	CASTETNYGYTF
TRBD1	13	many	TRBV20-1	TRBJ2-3	TGCAGTACGACCGGTACAGGGGGTGTAACGCAGTATTTT	CSTTGTGGVTQYF
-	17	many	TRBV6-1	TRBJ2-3	TGTGCCAGCAGGACCATTTCAGGTCAGGGGTACACAGATACGCAGTATTTT	CASRTISGQGYTDTQYF
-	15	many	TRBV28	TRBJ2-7	TGTGCCAGCAGGAGGGACCCCCAAGGGCCCTACGAGCAGTACTTC	CASRRDPQGPYEQYF
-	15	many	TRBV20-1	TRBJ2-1	TGCAGTGCTAGCCGGGGGTTCAGCTCCTACAATGAGCAGTTCTTC	CSASRGFSSYNEQFF
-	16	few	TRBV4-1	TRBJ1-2	TGCGCCAGCAGCCAAGATTGGGGGGACGGAAAGGATGGCTACACCTTC	CASSQDWGDGKDGYTF
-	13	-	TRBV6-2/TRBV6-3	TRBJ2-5	TGTGCCAGCCGCGGGACCTCTCAAGAGACCCAGTACTTC	CASRGTSQETQYF
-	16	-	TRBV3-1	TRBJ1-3	TGTGCCAGCAGCCAAAGGGTCGGAGTGTCTGGAAACACCATATATTTT	CASSQRVGVSGNTIYF
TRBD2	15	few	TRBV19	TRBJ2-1	TGTGCCAGTAGTATGGCGGCGGGAGGAGGGAATGAGCAGTTCTTC	CASSMAAGGGNEQFF
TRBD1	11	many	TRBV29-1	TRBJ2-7	TGCAGCGTGGGACAGACCTACGAGCAGTACTTC	CSVGQTYEQYF
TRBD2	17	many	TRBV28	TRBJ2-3	TGTGCCAGCAGTTTGTATCATCAGCGGGAGTTCCCCGATACGCAGTATTTT	CASSLYHQREFPDTQYF
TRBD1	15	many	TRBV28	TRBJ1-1	TGTGCCAGCAGTCCCCGGGACAGGGGTAGCACTGAAGCTTTCTTT	CASSPRDRGSTEAFF
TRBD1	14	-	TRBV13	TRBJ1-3	TGTGCCAGCAGCCGCCGGACAGGGGTAAACACCATGTATTTT	CASSRRTGVNTMYF
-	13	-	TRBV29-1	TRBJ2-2	TGCAACGTGGGAGACTTTTCCCCCGGGGAGCTGTTTTTT	CNVGDFSPGELFF
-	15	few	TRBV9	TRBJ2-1	TGTGCCAGCAGCGTAGGAACGAATAGCTACAATGAGCAGTTCTTC	CASSVGTNSYNEQFF
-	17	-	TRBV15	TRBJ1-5	TGTGCCACCAGCAGAGATGGGGCGGGAGGGCCAACAGATACGCAGCATTTT	CATSRDGAGGPTDTQHF
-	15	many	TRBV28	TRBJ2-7	TGTGCCAGCGGAGCTTTTGGGGACGGTGTATACGAGCAGTACTTC	CASGAFGDGVYEQYF
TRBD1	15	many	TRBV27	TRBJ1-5	TGTGCCAGCAGCCGCCAGGGACAGGGAAATCAGCCCCAGCATTTT	CASSRQGQGNQPQHF
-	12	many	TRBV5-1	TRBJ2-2	TGCGCCAGCAGCTTGGGGCAGGCGGAGCTGTTTTTT	CASSLGQAELFF
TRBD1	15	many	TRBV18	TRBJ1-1	TGTGCCAGCTCACTGGGCCGAGGGGGCCCCACTGAAGCTTTCTTT	CASSLGRGGPTEAFF
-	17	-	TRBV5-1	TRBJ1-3	TGCGCCAGGGCACTAGGCAGCCTCTCCGACTCTGGAAACACCATATATTTT	CARALGSLSDSGNTIYF
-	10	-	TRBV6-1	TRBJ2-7	TGTGCCAGCAACGACCCTCTTCAGATCTTC	CASNDPLQIF
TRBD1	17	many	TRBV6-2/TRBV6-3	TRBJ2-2	TGTGCCAGCAGTTTAGGACCGGGACAGGGGAACACCGGGGAGCTGTTTTTT	CASSLGPGQGNTGELFF
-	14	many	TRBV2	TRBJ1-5	TGTGCCAGCAGGGGGGACAATCGCCACCAGCCCCAGCATTTT	CASRGDNRHQPQHF
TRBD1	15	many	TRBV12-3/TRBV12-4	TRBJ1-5	TGTGCCAGCAAGCCTTCAGGGGGTAGCAATCAGCCCCAGCATTTT	CASKPSGGSNQPQHF
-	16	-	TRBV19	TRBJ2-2	TGTGCCAGTAGTATGGAAGCGGTAGGGGACACCGGGGAGCTGTTTTTT	CASSMEAVGDTGELFF
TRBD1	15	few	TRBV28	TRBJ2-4	TGTGCCAGCAGACCAGGACAGGGAGCCAAAAACATTCAGTACTTC	CASRPGQGAKNIQYF
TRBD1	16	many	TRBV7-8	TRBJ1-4	TGTGCCAGCAGCCCGGACAGGCCCCACGCGGCCGAAAAACTGTTTTTT	CASSPDRPHAAEKLFF
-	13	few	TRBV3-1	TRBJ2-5	TGTGCCAGCAAACTGGCAGGGCAAGAGACCCAGTACTTC	CASKLAGQETQYF
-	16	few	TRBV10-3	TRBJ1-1	TGTGCCATCAGTGAGTCGCAGGGAAAGGGGAACACTGAAGCTTTCTTT	CAISESQGKGNTEAFF
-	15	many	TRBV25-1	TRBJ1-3	TGTGCCAGCAGTGAATTTTCTCGCTCTGGAAACACCATATATTTT	CASSEFSRSGNTIYF
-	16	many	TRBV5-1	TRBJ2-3	TGCGCCAGCAGCTTGCCCCCTAGCTCCGGCACAGATACGCAGTATTTT	CASSLPPSSGTDTQYF
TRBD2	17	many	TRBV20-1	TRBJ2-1	TGCAGTGCTAGACCGGGACTAGCGGGAGGACCATACAATGAGCAGTTCTTC	CSARPGLAGGPYNEQFF
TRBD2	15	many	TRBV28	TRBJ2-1	TGTGCCAGCAGTTACCCGGGACTAGCTTACAATGAGCAGTTCTTC	CASSYPGLAYNEQFF
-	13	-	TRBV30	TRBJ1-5	TGTGCCTGGAAGGACACTAGCAATCAGCCCCAGCATTTT	CAWKDTSNQPQHF
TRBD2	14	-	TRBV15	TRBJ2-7	TGTGCCACCAGCACCCAGCGGGGCCCCTACGAGCAGTACTTC	CATSTQRGPYEQYF
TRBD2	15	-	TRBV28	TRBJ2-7	TGTGCCAGCGGTTTTGTGGCGGGAGGGTCCTACGAGCAGTACTTC	CASGFVAGGSYEQYF
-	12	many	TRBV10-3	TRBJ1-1	TGTGCCATCGCAGGGGATTGGACTGAAGCTTTCTTT	CAIAGDWTEAFF
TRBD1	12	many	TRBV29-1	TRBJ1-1	TGCAGCGCCGGACAGGCGAACACTGAAGCTTTCTTT	CSAGQANTEAFF
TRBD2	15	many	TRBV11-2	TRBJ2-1	TGTGCCAGCAGCTCCCGACTAGCGCCAGACAATGAGCAGTTCTTC	CASSSRLAPDNEQFF
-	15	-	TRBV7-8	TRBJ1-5	TGTGCCAGCAGCTTAAGGACTTATAGCAATCAGCCCCAGCATTTT	CASSLRTYSNQPQHF
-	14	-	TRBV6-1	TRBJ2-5	TGTGCCAGCAGTGGGTCCCGGGCCGGAGAGACCCAGTACTTC	CASSGSRAGETQYF
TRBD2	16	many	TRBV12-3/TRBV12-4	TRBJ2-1	TGTGCCAGCAGTTTAGCTACACTAGCGGGAGTCTATGAGCAGTTCTTC	CASSLATLAGVYEQFF
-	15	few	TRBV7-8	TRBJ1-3	TGTGCCAGCAGCGAGGTCGTCGCACCTGGAAACACCATATATTTT	CASSEVVAPGNTIYF
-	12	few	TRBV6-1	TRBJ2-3	TGTGCCAGCAGTGAATTAGCAGATACGCAGTATTTT	CASSELADTQYF
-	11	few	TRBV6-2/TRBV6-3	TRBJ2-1	TGTGCCAGCAAACCCGGAGATGAGCAGTTCTTC	CASKPGDEQFF
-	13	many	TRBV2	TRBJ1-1	TGTGCCCCCACCGGCGGGGTGAACACTGAAGCTTTCTTT	CAPTGGVNTEAFF